This TCR beta chain was profiled in a study of Graves' ophthalmopathy and Graves' hyperthyroidism. RNA served as the template for amplifying TCR beta CDR3 regions. HTBI primers primed a first-round RT-PCR, and a second-round multiplex PCR followed. Each CDR3 protein is one row after TCRdb ran MiXCR on the multiplex PCR reads. Of 300,000 to 500,000 distinct CDR3 sequences in the sample, about 16% were seen once. Hyperthyroidism patients, aged 18 to 65, were newly diagnosed, under 2 months' duration. Unmatched junction bases numbered 5, after V lost 5 bases and J lost 7 bases. Germline V CDR1 and CDR2: SGHAT, FQNNGV. The CDR3 consists of 13 residues.

The receptor was derived from a young woman with stable Graves' hyperthyroidism. Source material: peripheral blood. The genes are TRBV11-2 and TRBJ2-3; 8 bases line up with TRBD1. The CDR3 DNA follows: TGTGCCAGCAGCCGGGACAGGAAGAATACGCAGTATTTT. It is translated as CASSRDRKNTQYF.